The 15 T cell receptor beta chains below all came from one sample that was sequenced in a study of T cell changes during pregnancy in multiple sclerosis. Repertoires were generated with immunoSEQ multiplex PCR, while TCRdb's copy carries only in-frame clones and drops some. The sample shows about 64,000 clones, about 96% of them seen only once. The sample here was CD8+ T cells from peripheral blood mononuclear cells, taken after pregnancy. These receptors came from a female donor with multiple sclerosis, enrolled in a pregnancy study.

This chain joins TRBV7-9 and TRBJ1-3; 7 bases are shared with TRBD1. Germline V gene lookup returns CDR1 SEHNR and CDR2 FQNEAQ (reference sequence). J was trimmed by 3 bases and V by 1 base; bases with no gene match: 3. This CDR3 is built from 15 residues. The CDR3: CASSLVAGGGNTIYF. As DNA, the CDR3 is TGTGCCAGCAGCTTAGTGGCAGGGGGTGGAAACACCATATATTTT.

This rearrangement joins TRBV27 to TRBJ1-1, with a possible D match to TRBD1 (5 bases). Trimming took 5 bases from V and 5 from J, leaving 12 bases between them. Germline CDR1 and CDR2: MNHEY and SMNVEV (reference sequence). This CDR3 comprises 13 residues. CDR3 residues: CASSRGTGTEAFF. CDR3 bases: TGTGCCAGCAGTCGGGGGACGGGGACTGAAGCTTTCTTT.

The chain's CDR3 is CATNQGTRSYNEQFF. CDR3 nucleotides: TGTGCCACCAATCAGGGGACTAGGTCCTACAATGAGCAGTTCTTC. The V call is TRBV27, the J call TRBJ2-1, with TRBD2 matching 8 bases. The ends lost 10 bases at V and 1 base at J; junction bases unmatched: 9. Germline CDR1 MNHEY, CDR2 SMNVEV (reference sequence). This CDR3 comprises 15 residues.

The chain employs TRBV5-6 and TRBJ2-7, with 7 bases that match TRBD1. CDR3 length: 13 residues. Germline V gene lookup returns CDR1 SGHDT and CDR2 YYEEEE. V dropped 4 bases and J dropped 3; count of bases not matched to a gene: 4. The chain's CDR3 is CASSPDRSYEQYF. CDR3 sequence (DNA): TGTGCCAGCAGCCCGGACAGGAGCTACGAGCAGTACTTC.

The rearrangement joins TRBV11-2 to TRBJ2-3, with a weak D call TRBD2 (6 bases). CDR3 length: 15 residues. The V end lost 3 bases, the J end lost 1 base, and 11 bases lay between the germline ends. Germline-derived CDR1 and CDR2 are SGHAT and FQNNGV. The CDR3 DNA reads as TGTGCCAGCAGCTTTGCCGGGAGTGGCACAGATACGCAGTATTTT. As protein: CASSFAGSGTDTQYF.

This chain joins TRBV2 and TRBJ2-7; TRBD1 might be the D (6 bases). The germline CDR1 and CDR2 sequences are SNHLY and FYNNEI. V lost 7 bases to trimming and J lost 2 bases, with 18 bases between them. CDR3 length: 15 residues. The CDR3 DNA follows: TGTGCCAGCATGGGGACACGCCTTGAACCCTACGAGCAGTACTTC. Translation gives CASMGTRLEPYEQYF.

The chain links TRBV29-1 to TRBJ1-2, with D unresolved. The germline V gene encodes CDR1 SQVTM and CDR2 ANQGSEA. Deletions cut 6 bases from V and 1 base from J, with 9 bases between. The CDR3 covers 12 residues. The CDR3 DNA follows: TGCAGCGTAATAGGAGTTAACTATGGCTACACCTTC. Its protein product is CSVIGVNYGYTF.

This clone was seen a single time. The CDR3 region is CASSGQGSSYEQYF. The DNA of the CDR3 is TGTGCCAGCAGTGGACAGGGAAGCTCCTACGAGCAGTACTTC. The chain couples TRBV6-1 to TRBJ2-7, with 7 positions matching TRBD1. Losses at the gene ends were 4 bases for V and 0 bases for J; bases not matched to a gene: 3. This CDR3 comprises 14 residues. CDR1 and CDR2 from the germline V gene are MNHNS and SASEGT.

The genes are TRBV11-2 and TRBJ2-1; the D is unclear. The V gene lost 3 bases and the J gene lost 8 bases, with 11 bases spanning the gap. CDR1 is SGHAT, CDR2 FQNNGV, per germline. CDR3 length equals 13 residues. The CDR3 here is CASSLSPDYEQFF. DNA of the CDR3: TGTGCCAGCAGCTTGTCCCCCGACTATGAGCAGTTCTTC.

The chain uses TRBV9 and TRBJ2-1, with 8 bases aligning to TRBD2. Germline assignment: CDR1 SGDLS and CDR2 YYNGEE. J gave up 9 bases and V 5 bases, and 10 bases lay outside the gene matches. CDR3 length equals 14 residues. CDR3 protein: CASREAGGGTEQFF. The CDR3, as DNA: TGTGCCAGCAGAGAAGCCGGGGGGGGTACTGAGCAGTTCTTC.

The J gene is TRBJ2-7, the V gene TRBV6-6, with 11 positions matching TRBD1. CDR1 and CDR2 from the germline V gene are MNHNY and SVGAGI (reference sequence). The CDR3 has 15 amino acids. V dropped 8 bases and J dropped 2; count of bases not matched to a gene: 8. CDR3 sequence (DNA): TGTGCCAGCCTAAATTGGGACAGGGGGGCCTACGAGCAGTACTTC. This translates into CASLNWDRGAYEQYF.

CDR3 residues: CASSIAGASGAFYEQYF. The DNA of the CDR3 is TGTGCCAGTAGTATAGCGGGGGCTAGCGGAGCTTTCTACGAGCAGTACTTC. The J gene is TRBJ2-7, the V gene TRBV19; D may be TRBD2 (7 bases). In germline, CDR1 is LNHDA, CDR2 SQIVND (reference sequence). Trimming shortened V by 1 base and J by 3 bases, and 19 bases separated the two germline ends. The CDR3 totals 17 residues.

The chain uses TRBV10-2 and TRBJ2-7; D gene uncertain. V lost 3 bases and J lost 2, with 5 bases in between. Germline V lookup: CDR1 WSHSY, CDR2 SAAADI. This CDR3 comprises 12 residues. In nucleotides, the CDR3 is TGCGCCAGCAGTGACAGAACCTACGAGCAGTACTTC. This encodes CASSDRTYEQYF.

For the CDR3, the DNA is TGTGCCAGCAGCCGATACGGACAGGGTGGAGAGACCCAGTACTTC. It is translated as CASSRYGQGGETQYF. This rearrangement joins TRBV5-5 to TRBJ2-5, with 8 bases fitting TRBD1. Germline lookup yields CDR1 SGHKS and CDR2 YYEKEE (reference sequence). Trimming removed 4 bases from V and 4 bases from J; junction bases left unmatched: 9. This CDR3 is 15 amino acids long. The full variable domain, with the rest looked up from reference TRBV5-5 and TRBJ2-5, is DAGVTQSPTHLIKTRGQQVTLRCSPISGHKSVSWYQQVLGQGPQFIFQYYEKEERGRGNFPDRFSARQFPNYSSELNVNALLLGDSALYLCASSRYGQGGETQYFGPGTRLLVL.

On this clone itself: At one end, the junction sequence differs from germline, possibly due to a read error. The J gene is TRBJ2-7, the V gene TRBV7-9; D uncertain. The CDR3 extends over 10 amino acids. Germline V CDR1 and CDR2: SEHNR, FQNEAQ (reference sequence). CDR3 loop: CASSSDEQYF. For the CDR3, the DNA is TGTGCCAGCAGCTCCGACGAGCAGTACTTC.